Each of the 22 T cell receptor beta chains below was sequenced from the same sample in a study of PD-L1 blockade in urothelial cancer. Sequencing used immunoSEQ multiplex PCR; TCRdb keeps in-frame clones, though not all of them. The table has about 74,000 clones, approximately 80% seen once. This specimen was PBMCs, taken around atezolizumab (anti-PD-L1) treatment. Every receptor here comes from a man in his 70s with urothelial cancer.

J is TRBJ1-2 and V is TRBV2; D is perhaps TRBD1 (6 bases). The CDR3 has 16 residues. Trimming cost V 6 bases and J 4 bases, with 21 bases left between them. In germline, CDR1 is SNHLY, CDR2 FYNNEI. In DNA form, the CDR3 reads TGTGCCAGCAGAGGGACAAGGCGGTTTATCTCCTATGGCTACACCTTC. Protein: CASRGTRRFISYGYTF.

In this sample, this clone turned up once. The chain carries TRBV19 and TRBJ2-6; 9 bases agree with TRBD1. This CDR3 is 16 amino acids long. The germline gives CDR1 LNHDA, CDR2 SQIVND (reference sequence). Trimming removed 7 bases from V and 4 bases from J; junction bases left unmatched: 8. The CDR3 region has the DNA TGTGCCAGTAACCCTACAGGGGGCAACGGGGCCAACGTCCTGACTTTC. Protein: CASNPTGGNGANVLTF.

CDR3 amino acids: CASSASSNEQFF. The CDR3 DNA follows: TGTGCCAGCAGTGCTAGCTCGAATGAGCAGTTCTTC. The chain employs TRBV2 and TRBJ2-1; weak D call: TRBD2 (5 bases). Trimming left V 4 bases short and J 7 bases short, with 8 bases between. The CDR3 is 12 amino acids. Germline CDR1 and CDR2: SNHLY and FYNNEI.

This chain links TRBV7-3 with TRBJ2-5; 9 nucleotides agree with TRBD1. Germline V lookup: CDR1 SGHTA, CDR2 FQGTGA. V shed 2 bases and J 1 base; nucleotides not matched to a gene: 2. The CDR3 has 15 amino acids. This chain's CDR3 is CASSLGGQGQETQYF. The CDR3 coding sequence is TGTGCCAGCAGCTTAGGGGGACAGGGCCAAGAGACCCAGTACTTC.

The CDR3 DNA follows: TGTGCCAGCTCACCACGGCACCGGGTGGAGGATCAGCCCCAGCATTTT. This codes for CASSPRHRVEDQPQHF. The chain employs TRBV18 and TRBJ1-5; D gene uncertain. Germline V gene lookup returns CDR1 KGHSH and CDR2 LQKENI. V shed 1 base and J shed 5 bases, with 15 bases lying between them. The CDR3 consists of 16 residues. Full variable domain (outside the CDR3, taken from reference TRBV18 and TRBJ1-5): NAGVMQNPRHLVRRRGQEARLRCSPMKGHSHVYWYRQLPEEGLKFMVYLQKENIIDESGMPKERFSAEFPKEGPSILRIQQVVRGDSAAYFCASSPRHRVEDQPQHFGDGTRLSIL.

The chain joins TRBV29-1 to TRBJ2-2; no clear D. V lost 5 bases, J lost 6 bases, and 10 bases lay in between. This CDR3 has 12 residues. From germline, CDR1 is SQVTM and CDR2 ANQGSEA. The CDR3 loop reads CSVRQVPGELFF. As DNA, the CDR3 is TGCAGCGTTCGTCAGGTGCCCGGGGAGCTGTTTTTT.

This clone was seen once. The J gene is TRBJ2-5, the V gene TRBV10-2; 8 bases are shared with TRBD1. The DNA end favors TRBJ2-7, so the J call may be wrong. CDR1 and CDR2 from the germline V gene are WSHSY and SAAADI. The CDR3 has 13 amino acids. The CDR3 sequence is CASIGQGSYEQYF. CDR3 nucleotides: TGCGCCAGCATTGGACAGGGAAGTTACGAGCAGTACTTC.

J is TRBJ1-2 and V is TRBV20-1, with 7 bases fitting TRBD1. The germline gives CDR1 DFQATT, CDR2 SNEGSKA (reference sequence). The CDR3 length is 11 residues. The chain's CDR3 is CSWNRGYGYTF. Here the CDR3 DNA reads TGCAGCTGGAACAGGGGCTATGGCTACACCTTC.

The rearrangement links TRBV6-5 to TRBJ2-5, with D unclear. Germline CDR1 and CDR2: MNHEY and SVGAGI. V was cut by 5 bases and J by 1 base, with 14 bases left in between. There are 15 residues in the CDR3. CDR3 nucleotide sequence: TGTGCCAGCAGTACCATTCCAGACATCCAAGAGACCCAGTACTTC. This translates into CASSTIPDIQETQYF.

V is TRBV7-3 and J is TRBJ2-3; 10 nucleotides line up with TRBD2. The germline CDR1 and CDR2 sequences are SGHTA and FQGTGA. CDR3 length: 16 amino acids. With 5 bases clipped from V and 0 bases from J, the junction kept 5 bases outside the gene matches. CDR3 DNA sequence: TGTGCCAGCAGCCATACTAGCGGGGCTAGCACAGATACGCAGTATTTT. Translating it yields CASSHTSGASTDTQYF.

This sequence joins TRBV19 and TRBJ2-3; D gene uncertain. The germline V gene has CDR1 LNHDA and CDR2 SQIVND (reference sequence). Between the trimmed V and J ends, which lost 5 bases and 3 bases, there was a span of 9 bases. CDR3 size: 13 residues. The CDR3 sequence: CASSSTATDTQYF. The CDR3 nucleotides read TGTGCCAGTAGTTCTACCGCGACAGATACGCAGTATTTT. The whole variable domain, remainder taken from reference TRBV19 and TRBJ2-3, is DGGITQSPKYLFRKEGQNVTLSCEQNLNHDAMYWYRQDPGQGLRLIYYSQIVNDFQKGDIAEGYSVSREKKESFPLTVTSAQKNPTAFYLCASSSTATDTQYFGPGTRLTVL.

The chain has TRBV27 and TRBJ1-5; D unresolved. CDR1 is MNHEY and CDR2 is SMNVEV in the germline V gene (reference sequence). Trimming removed 5 bases at V and 6 bases at J, with 23 bases between. The CDR3 spans 17 residues. CDR3 sequence: CASSPLTIEDSGQPQHF. The CDR3 coding sequence is TGTGCCAGCAGTCCCCTGACAATCGAAGATTCAGGTCAGCCCCAGCATTTT.

This chain connects TRBV28 to TRBJ1-5, with 7 bases aligning to TRBD1. Germline V gene lookup returns CDR1 MDHEN and CDR2 SYDVKM. V was pared by 5 bases and J by 7 bases, with 11 bases of the junction left unmatched. This CDR3 has 15 amino acids. CDR3 sequence reads: CASSLPDRVGQPQHF. The CDR3 DNA reads TGTGCCAGCAGTCTACCTGACAGGGTCGGGCAGCCCCAGCATTTT.

J is TRBJ2-1 and V is TRBV7-8, with 11 bases aligning to TRBD2. The CDR3 spans 16 residues. Germline CDR1 reads SGHVS; CDR2 reads FQNEAQ. V lost 5 bases, J lost 7 bases, and 10 bases stayed unmatched. CDR3 protein: CASSTTSGRTSNEQFF. The DNA of the CDR3 is TGTGCCAGCAGCACCACTAGCGGGAGAACTAGTAATGAGCAGTTCTTC.

The chain employs TRBV29-1 and TRBJ2-7, with TRBD2 identical over 9 bases. Germline values: CDR1 SQVTM, CDR2 ANQGSEA. The CDR3 has 14 residues. The ends lost 4 bases at V and 1 base at J; junction bases unmatched: 5. CDR3 DNA sequence: TGCAGCGTTGTTGCTAGCGGGAAGTCCTACGAGCAGTACTTC. This codes for CSVVASGKSYEQYF.

The chain is built from TRBV10-1 and TRBJ1-3; 7 bases align to TRBD1. V trimming: 4 bases; J trimming: 4 bases; junction bases outside the gene matches: 7. CDR1 and CDR2 (germline): WNHNN, SYGVQD (reference sequence). The CDR3 is made up of 15 amino acids. The CDR3 sequence: CASSAAGTAGNTIYF. The CDR3 region has the DNA TGCGCCAGCAGTGCCGCCGGGACAGCCGGAAACACCATATATTTT.

This clone was counted between two and nine times. The rearrangement joins TRBV7-2 to TRBJ1-1; D ambiguous. Germline V CDR1 and CDR2: SGHTA, FQGNSA. Trimming stripped 5 bases from V and 1 base from J, with 8 bases between. The CDR3 sequence is 13 residues long. The CDR3 sequence: CASSLLQNTEAFF. The CDR3 nucleotides read TGTGCCAGCAGCCTACTCCAGAACACTGAAGCTTTCTTT.

This chain connects TRBV27 to TRBJ2-2; D gene unclear. V gave up 3 bases and J gave up 4 bases, with 9 bases separating them. This CDR3 is 14 amino acids long. Germline V gene data show CDR1 as MNHEY and CDR2 as SMNVEV (reference sequence). As DNA, the CDR3 is TGTGCCAGCAGTTTCCTACCAGGCACCGGGGAGCTGTTTTTT. Residues: CASSFLPGTGELFF.

The chain is built from TRBV6-6 and TRBJ1-1; 7 positions agree with TRBD1. From germline, CDR1 is MNHNY and CDR2 SVGAGI (reference sequence). V lost 7 bases and J lost 7; bases outside the gene matches: 9. This CDR3 is built from 13 residues. In DNA form, the CDR3 reads TGTGCCAGCAACCTAGACAGGGTGCTTGAAGCTTTCTTT. Translating gives CASNLDRVLEAFF.

The rearrangement links TRBV27 to TRBJ2-3, with 7 bases fitting TRBD2. The CDR3 covers 16 residues. Germline assignment: CDR1 MNHEY and CDR2 SMNVEV (reference sequence). V lost 6 bases, J lost 0 bases, and 9 bases stayed unmatched. The CDR3 bases are TGTGCCAGCAGGAGAAACAGCGGGACTAGCACAGATACGCAGTATTTT. Translated, it gives CASRRNSGTSTDTQYF.

This clone was seen a few times. The gene calls are TRBV19 and TRBJ2-3, with 7 nucleotides matching TRBD2. This CDR3 has 15 amino acids. In germline, CDR1 is LNHDA, CDR2 SQIVND (reference sequence). The J segment lost 0 bases and the V segment lost 8 bases, leaving 8 bases of the junction unmatched. Here the CDR3 reads CASRNSGASTDTQYF. The CDR3, as DNA: TGTGCCAGTCGAAACAGCGGGGCGAGCACAGATACGCAGTATTTT.

The genes are TRBV4-1 and TRBJ1-1; a weak D match, TRBD1 (5 bases). The CDR3 consists of 15 residues. Germline V lookup: CDR1 MGHRA, CDR2 YSYEKL. The V end lost 0 bases, the J end lost 1 base, and 9 bases lay between the germline ends. CDR3 in amino acids: CASSQDVQGNTEAFF. CDR3 DNA: TGCGCCAGCAGCCAAGATGTCCAGGGGAACACTGAAGCTTTCTTT.